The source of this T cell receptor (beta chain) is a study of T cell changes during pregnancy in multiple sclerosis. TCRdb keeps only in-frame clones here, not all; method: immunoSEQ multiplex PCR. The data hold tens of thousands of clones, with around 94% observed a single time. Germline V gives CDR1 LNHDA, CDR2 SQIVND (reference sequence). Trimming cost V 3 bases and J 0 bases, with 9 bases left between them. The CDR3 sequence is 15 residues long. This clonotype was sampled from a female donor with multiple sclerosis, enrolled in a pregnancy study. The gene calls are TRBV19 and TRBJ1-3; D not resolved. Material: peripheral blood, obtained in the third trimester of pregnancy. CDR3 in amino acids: CASSIYRDSGNTIYF. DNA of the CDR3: TGTGCCAGTAGTATTTACCGAGACTCTGGAAACACCATATATTTT.